These T cell receptor beta chains were read from a single sample in a study of cytomegalovirus exposure and HLA in healthy donors. TCRdb keeps only in-frame clones here, not all; method: immunoSEQ multiplex PCR. The sample includes around 80,000 clones, 10% of them seen just once. Sequenced sample: PBMCs. Receptor source: a man aged 60 to 75 in good health and CMV-seropositive. CDR3s include the opening cysteine and the closing phenylalanine or tryptophan. A D gene is named only where the DNA matches it firmly. The size of a clone is reported for some rows only, either as once, few or many, or as a class for expanded clones.

CAWRRLLYQETQYF,TGTGCCTGGAGGAGACTTCTCTACCAAGAGACCCAGTACTTC,NA,TRBV30,NA,TRBJ2-5
CASSQGQLYEQYF,TGTGCCAGCAGTCAGGGACAGTTATACGAGCAGTACTTC,NA,TRBV28,TRBD1,TRBJ2-7
CASSLNRGGTQPQHF,TGTGCCAGCAGCCTCAACAGGGGCGGGACTCAGCCCCAGCATTTT,NA,TRBV7-8,TRBD1,TRBJ1-5
CASSLGGTGVGYEQYF,TGTGCCAGCAGCTTGGGCGGGACAGGGGTGGGCTACGAGCAGTACTTC,few,TRBV5-6,TRBD1,TRBJ2-7
CASSEAYRDRGNIQYF,TGTGCCAGCAGTGAAGCGTACCGGGACAGGGGGAACATTCAGTACTTC,NA,TRBV2,TRBD1,TRBJ2-4
CASSTSGTSYEQYF,TGTGCCAGCAGTACTAGCGGGACTTCCTACGAGCAGTACTTC,NA,TRBV7-2,TRBD2,TRBJ2-7
CASRVTGPDTQYF,TGTGCCAGCAGGGTCACAGGGCCAGATACGCAGTATTTT,NA,TRBV28,NA,TRBJ2-3
CASAGGGQETQYF,TGCGCCAGCGCCGGGGGGGGCCAAGAGACCCAGTACTTC,NA,TRBV5-1,TRBD2,TRBJ2-5
CASSFRTSGPNTGELFF,TGTGCCAGCAGCTTTAGGACTAGCGGGCCGAACACCGGGGAGCTGTTTTTT,few,TRBV11-3,TRBD2,TRBJ2-2
CASSYSAGATDTQYF,TGTGCCAGCAGTTACTCGGCGGGAGCCACAGATACGCAGTATTTT,few,TRBV6-5,TRBD2,TRBJ2-3
CASGLVGIPGLAGAAYTDTQYF,TGTGCTAGTGGTTTGGTAGGGATTCCAGGGCTAGCGGGGGCCGCTTACACAGATACGCAGTATTTT,NA,TRBV12-5,TRBD2,TRBJ2-3
CASSLSRQGAYNEQFF,TGTGCCAGCAGCTTATCAAGACAGGGTGCCTACAATGAGCAGTTCTTC,NA,TRBV7-3,TRBD1,TRBJ2-1
CASSLVRASGGADTQYF,TGTGCCAGCAGTTTAGTCCGAGCTAGCGGGGGGGCAGATACGCAGTATTTT,NA,TRBV28,TRBD2,TRBJ2-3
CASKPGTGGFNEQFF,TGTGCCAGCAAGCCTGGGACAGGGGGCTTCAATGAGCAGTTCTTC,few,TRBV5-6,TRBD1,TRBJ2-1
CASTSGGAQETQYF,TGCGCCAGCACCTCGGGAGGGGCGCAAGAGACCCAGTACTTC,NA,TRBV5-1,TRBD2,TRBJ2-5
CASNLAGGHRTQYF,TGTGCCAGCAACCTGGCTGGGGGCCACAGGACGCAGTATTTT,NA,TRBV28,NA,TRBJ2-3
CATSTWTSETQYF,TGTGCCACCAGTACTTGGACTTCGGAGACCCAGTACTTC,NA,TRBV15,NA,TRBJ2-5
CASSLGGGDGANVLTF,TGTGCCAGCAGCTTAGGGGGGGGAGATGGGGCCAACGTCCTGACTTTC,few,TRBV7-6,TRBD2,TRBJ2-6
CAISEDRGIEKLFF,TGTGCCATCAGTGAGGACAGGGGGATCGAAAAACTGTTTTTT,NA,TRBV10-3,TRBD1,TRBJ1-4
CASSPINTIYF,TGTGCCAGCAGCCCCATAAACACCATATATTTT,many,TRBV5-8,NA,TRBJ1-3
CASSSAGPTGALQFF,TGTGCCAGCAGTTCCGCGGGACCCACAGGAGCATTGCAGTTCTTC,NA,TRBV28,NA,TRBJ2-1
CANLLAGQGKNYGYTF,TGTGCCAACCTCCTGGCGGGACAGGGAAAAAACTATGGCTACACCTTC,NA,TRBV2,TRBD1,TRBJ1-2
CASSLVHTDTQYF,TGTGCCAGCAGCTTAGTCCACACAGATACGCAGTATTTT,few,TRBV7-3,NA,TRBJ2-3
CASRSTVSNQPQHF,TGTGCCAGCAGGAGTACAGTTAGCAATCAGCCCCAGCATTTT,NA,TRBV2,NA,TRBJ1-5
CAWVSEAGEQYF,TGTGCCTGGGTTTCAGAGGCGGGGGAGCAGTACTTC,NA,TRBV30,NA,TRBJ2-7
CASSAAGTDTQYF,TGTGCCAGCAGTGCGGCGGGCACAGATACGCAGTATTTT,NA,TRBV6-1,NA,TRBJ2-3
CASSPRENQPQHF,TGTGCCAGCAGCCCTCGGGAGAATCAGCCCCAGCATTTT,few,TRBV7-9,NA,TRBJ1-5
CASSEAAGSNTEAFF,TGTGCCAGCAGTGAAGCGGCAGGGTCGAACACTGAAGCTTTCTTT,NA,TRBV6-1,NA,TRBJ1-1
CASSRRQINEQFF,TGTGCCAGTAGTAGGAGACAGATCAATGAGCAGTTCTTC,NA,TRBV19,NA,TRBJ2-1
CAWSVKVAGFETQYF,TGTGCCTGGAGTGTCAAGGTAGCGGGTTTCGAGACCCAGTACTTC,few,TRBV30,TRBD2,TRBJ2-5
CAWTKEGGGREKLFF,TGTGCCTGGACAAAGGAAGGAGGGGGCAGGGAAAAACTGTTTTTT,NA,TRBV30,TRBD1,TRBJ1-4
CASSLQGDEQFF,TGTGCCAGCAGCTTACAGGGAGATGAGCAGTTCTTC,few,TRBV5-4,NA,TRBJ2-1
CASSLHTPSTDTQYF,TGCGCCAGCAGCTTGCACACCCCTAGCACAGATACGCAGTATTTT,once,TRBV5-1,NA,TRBJ2-3
CASGLGQDYGYTF,TGTGCCAGCGGGTTGGGACAGGACTATGGCTACACCTTC,NA,TRBV19,TRBD1,TRBJ1-2
CASSPGPPGYGELFF,TGTGCCAGCAGTCCCGGACCCCCGGGATATGGGGAGCTGTTTTTT,NA,TRBV6-6,NA,TRBJ2-2
CASSGPSGGGATRQFF,TGTGCCAGCAGCGGACCTAGCGGGGGAGGAGCCACACGGCAGTTCTTC,few,TRBV9,TRBD2,TRBJ2-1
CASSLSGGTGELFF,TGTGCCAGCAGCTTATCCGGGGGAACCGGGGAGCTGTTTTTT,NA,TRBV7-9,NA,TRBJ2-2
CASSPGQRSEQFF,TGTGCCAGCAGCCCGGGACAGCGGAGTGAGCAGTTCTTC,NA,TRBV7-6,TRBD1,TRBJ2-1
CASSSEANTEAFF,TGTGCCAGCAGCTCAGAGGCGAACACTGAAGCTTTCTTT,NA,TRBV7-9,NA,TRBJ1-1
CASNPAGTYEQYF,TGTGCCAGCAACCCGGCGGGTACCTACGAGCAGTACTTC,many,TRBV13,NA,TRBJ2-7
CAGHDSNTGELFF,TGTGCCGGTCACGACTCGAACACCGGGGAGCTGTTTTTT,large,TRBV6-1,NA,TRBJ2-2
CASSPQGEQFF,TGTGCCAGCAGCCCCCAGGGTGAGCAGTTCTTC,few,TRBV7-2,NA,TRBJ2-1
CASSLGGQGYGYTF,TGCGCCAGCAGCTTGGGGGGACAGGGCTATGGCTACACCTTC,NA,TRBV5-1,TRBD1,TRBJ1-2
CASSLGGREQYF,TGTGCCAGCAGTTTAGGAGGGCGCGAGCAGTACTTC,few,TRBV28,NA,TRBJ2-7
CSGREGLGKETQYF,TGCAGCGGACGGGAGGGACTAGGTAAAGAGACCCAGTACTTC,NA,TRBV29-1,TRBD2,TRBJ2-5
CASSFRTGGNQPQHF,TGTGCCAGCAGTTTCAGGACAGGGGGCAATCAGCCCCAGCATTTT,NA,TRBV2,TRBD1,TRBJ1-5
CASSQELKRRGGTEAFF,TGCGCCAGCAGCCAAGAGTTGAAAAGACGAGGGGGCACTGAAGCTTTCTTT,NA,TRBV4-1,NA,TRBJ1-1
CASKIRVGSPLHF,TGTGCCAGTAAGATACGGGTTGGTTCACCCCTCCACTTT,few,TRBV19,NA,TRBJ1-6
CASVRVRMNTEAFF,TGTGCCAGCGTCAGGGTGAGGATGAACACTGAAGCTTTCTTT,few,TRBV11-2,NA,TRBJ1-1
CASSMTGQGQPQHF,TGTGCCAGTAGTATGACAGGGCAAGGCCAGCCCCAGCATTTT,NA,TRBV19,TRBD1,TRBJ1-5
CASSFGGGYRLQETQYF,TGTGCCAGCAGTTTTGGGGGGGGCTATCGCCTCCAAGAGACCCAGTACTTC,few,TRBV28,NA,TRBJ2-5
CASTPRSLTSTDTQYF,TGCGCCAGCACCCCCAGGTCTCTCACTAGCACAGATACGCAGTATTTT,few,TRBV4-1,NA,TRBJ2-3
CASKDRLNTEAFF,TGTGCCAGCAAGGACAGGCTGAACACTGAAGCTTTCTTT,few,TRBV19,TRBD1,TRBJ1-1
CASSLSAGGQPQHF,TGCGCCAGCAGCTTGTCGGCGGGCGGCCAGCCCCAGCATTTT,few,TRBV5-1,NA,TRBJ1-5
CASSNGRRRGTEAFF,TGTGCCAGCAGTAATGGGCGTAGGCGGGGTACTGAAGCTTTCTTT,NA,TRBV6-5,NA,TRBJ1-1
CASSPGQGAYTEAFF,TGCGCCAGCAGCCCAGGACAGGGGGCTTATACTGAAGCTTTCTTT,NA,TRBV5-1,TRBD1,TRBJ1-1